The 24 T cell receptor beta chains below were found in one sample sequenced in a study of breast tumors, draining lymph nodes, adjacent tissues. One entry per CDR3 protein results from TCRdb running MiXCR on the multiplex PCR reads. The table has about 22,000 distinct CDR3 sequences, about 61% seen once. The specimen was tumor-adjacent breast tissue. These receptors were taken from a female donor with breast cancer. Some clones in this sample may be carry-over from other donors' samples.

On this clonotype itself: This is likely a read error, given that the CDR3 carries no conserved phenylalanine or tryptophan at its end. This sequence joins TRBV2 and TRBJ1-6, with 7 bases lining up with TRBD1. V lost 9 bases, J lost 8 bases, and 10 bases stayed unmatched. The CDR3 length is 14 residues. Per the germline V gene, CDR1 is SNHLY and CDR2 is FYNNEI. This chain's CDR3 is CASNRGTADSPLHL. In nucleotides, the CDR3 is TGTGCCAGTAACAGGGGAACCGCGGATTCACCCCTCCACCTT.

This rearrangement joins TRBV10-2 to TRBJ1-6; 7 bases are shared with TRBD1. This CDR3 has 13 residues. CDR1 is WSHSY, CDR2 SAAADI, per germline. The V and J ends lost 6 bases and 7 bases, in that order; junction bases with no gene match: 3. The CDR3 sequence: CASRAGGNSPLHF. The DNA of the CDR3 is TGCGCCAGCAGGGCAGGGGGAAATTCACCCCTCCACTTT.

The rearrangement links TRBV7-2 to TRBJ2-3; D unresolved. This CDR3 contains 11 residues. Germline CDR1 is SGHTA and CDR2 is FQGNSA. Trimming stripped 2 bases from V and 7 bases from J, with 4 bases between. The CDR3 sequence: CASSLTHTQYF. The CDR3, as DNA: TGTGCCAGCAGCTTAACTCATACGCAGTATTTT. Variable domain in full (rest from reference TRBV7-2 and TRBJ2-3): GAGVSQSPSNKVTEKGKDVELRCDPISGHTALYWYRQSLGQGLEFLIYFQGNSAPDKSGLPSDRFSAERTGGSVSTLTIQRTQQEDSAVYLCASSLTHTQYFGPGTRLTVL.

The J gene is TRBJ2-7, the V gene TRBV29-1; 7 bases line up with TRBD2. In germline, CDR1 is SQVTM, CDR2 ANQGSEA. The length of the CDR3 is 10 residues. With V trimmed by 5 bases and J by 11 bases, 6 bases remained unmatched. This CDR3 is CSVHLAVEYF. CDR3 in DNA: TGCAGCGTTCACCTAGCGGTAGAGTACTTC.

A remark on this clonotype: A much larger clone lies one base from this, so it may be a read error. This chain uses TRBV5-4 with TRBJ1-1, with D uncertain. V was clipped by 2 bases and J by 2 bases, with 7 bases between them. The CDR3 has 13 residues. Germline-derived CDR1 and CDR2 are SGHNT and YYREEE (reference sequence). CDR3: CASSLSANTEAFF. The CDR3 nucleotides are TGTGCCAGCAGCTTATCCGCCAACACTGAAGCTTTCTTT.

This clonotype was counted many times. The chain couples TRBV5-1 to TRBJ1-2; TRBD1 matches at 7 bases. Unmatched junction bases numbered 29, after V lost 3 bases and J lost 0 bases. This CDR3 has 23 amino acids. Germline loops: CDR1 SGHRS, CDR2 YFSETQ. In DNA form, the CDR3 reads TGCGCCAGCAGCTCTAATTCTTGGGACAGTTATTTTCGAGGTGAATGGGCTAACTATGGCTACACCTTC. This gives the protein CASSSNSWDSYFRGEWANYGYTF.

This clonotype was observed at least ten times. This chain joins TRBV28 and TRBJ2-1, with TRBD2 matching 10 bases. J lost 4 bases, V lost 0 bases, and 3 bases had no gene match. This CDR3 has 16 amino acids. CDR1 is MDHEN, CDR2 SYDVKM, per germline. CDR3 sequence reads: CASSLWGTSAYNEQFF. Here the CDR3 DNA reads TGTGCCAGCAGTTTATGGGGGACTAGCGCGTACAATGAGCAGTTCTTC. The variable domain in full, with the rest retrieved from reference TRBV28 and TRBJ2-1, is DVKVTQSSRYLVKRTGEKVFLECVQDMDHENMFWYRQDPGLGLRLIYFSYDVKMKEKGDIPEGYSVSREKKERFSLILESASTNQTSMYLCASSLWGTSAYNEQFFGPGTRLTVL.

V is TRBV2 and J is TRBJ2-3, with D hard to call. The length of the CDR3 is 13 residues. Trimming cost V 3 bases and J 4 bases, with 8 bases left between them. Germline lookup yields CDR1 SNHLY and CDR2 FYNNEI. CDR3 nucleotides: TGTGCCAGCAGTGAGTTTGGGGCAGATACGCAGTATTTT. Translation: CASSEFGADTQYF.

This sequence joins TRBV20-1 and TRBJ2-3, with unresolved D. Trimming removed 4 bases at V and 0 bases at J, with 8 bases between. Germline lookup yields CDR1 DFQATT and CDR2 SNEGSKA (reference sequence). The CDR3 runs 13 residues. CDR3 residues: CSATPGSTDTQYF. DNA of the CDR3: TGCAGTGCTACCCCTGGGAGCACAGATACGCAGTATTTT.

This clonotype was detected ten times or more. The junction and the germline gene differ at one end; a read error may be behind it. The V gene is TRBV20-1, the J gene TRBJ2-5, with D perhaps TRBD2 (5 bases). The length of the CDR3 is 11 residues. In germline, CDR1 is DFQATT, CDR2 SNEGSKA (reference sequence). The DNA of the CDR3 is TGCAGTGCTGGGAGACCAGAGACCCAGTCCTTC. It codes for CSAGRPETQSF.

As to this clonotype: Compared with germline, one end of the junction differs, possibly owing to a read error. This rearrangement joins TRBV12-3 or TRBV12-4 to TRBJ2-2; D not resolved. CDR3 size: 11 residues. CDR3 amino acids: CASSHHSELPF. CDR3 DNA: TGTGCCAGCAGCCATCACTCGGAGCTGCCTTTT.

The chain links TRBV19 to TRBJ2-3; a weak D match, TRBD2 (6 bases). The ends were cut back, 5 bases at V and 5 bases at J, with 14 bases in the middle. The germline V gene encodes CDR1 LNHDA and CDR2 SQIVND (reference sequence). The CDR3 length is 14 residues. The CDR3 is CASSSLREGDTQYF. The CDR3, as DNA: TGTGCCAGTAGTTCGTTGCGGGAAGGAGATACGCAGTATTTT.

The chain carries TRBV7-8 and TRBJ1-6; D uncertain. V lost 3 bases and J 5 bases, leaving 8 bases between the germline ends. CDR3 length: 14 amino acids. Germline loops: CDR1 SGHVS, CDR2 FQNEAQ. The CDR3 DNA is TGTGCCAGCAGCTTGGGTCAGAATAATTCACCCCTCCACTTT. It codes for CASSLGQNNSPLHF.

The chain uses TRBV10-3 and TRBJ1-2; D may be TRBD1 (5 bases). Per germline, CDR1 ENHRY and CDR2 SYGVKD. The CDR3 loop spans 14 amino acids. V was clipped by 3 bases and J by 4 bases, with 12 bases between them. Here the CDR3 reads CAISDDSKGYGYTF. The CDR3 region has the DNA TGTGCCATCAGTGATGACAGTAAGGGCTATGGCTACACCTTC.

Ten or more counts support this clonotype. Since a much larger clone is just one base distant, this may be a read error. The J gene is TRBJ1-2, the V gene TRBV20-1; 8 positions agree with TRBD1. The CDR3 runs to 13 residues. CDR1 and CDR2 from the germline V gene are DFQATT and SNEGSKA (reference sequence). In nucleotides, the CDR3 is TGCAGTGCTATGCGGACAGGGAACTATGCCTACACCTTC. Residues: CSAMRTGNYAYTF.

The chain employs TRBV7-9 and TRBJ2-1; the match to TRBD2 covers 7 bases. This CDR3 has 15 amino acids. The V gene end was trimmed by 5 bases and the J gene end by 5 bases; junction bases not matched to a gene: 9. Per germline, CDR1 SEHNR and CDR2 FQNEAQ (reference sequence). The CDR3 DNA is TGTGCCAGCAGCCCGCTGGGAGGGAGCCACAATGAGCAGTTCTTC. Residues: CASSPLGGSHNEQFF.

The chain is built from TRBV3-1 and TRBJ1-2; no definite D call. This CDR3 contains 14 residues. Between the trimmed V and J ends, which lost 1 base and 7 bases, there was a span of 13 bases. Per the germline V gene, CDR1 is LGHDT and CDR2 is YNNKEL (reference sequence). Written as DNA, the CDR3 is TGTGCCAGCAGCCAAGTGAAGGATACTCTTGGCTACACCTTC. Translating gives CASSQVKDTLGYTF.

The chain has TRBV5-1 and TRBJ2-7, with D uncertain. V was shortened by 4 bases and J by 6 bases, with 11 bases between the two germline ends. Germline CDR1 and CDR2: SGHRS and YFSETQ. There are 12 residues in the CDR3. CDR3 coding DNA: TGCGCCAGCAGCACTACAGAGGCCGAGCAGTACTTC. It encodes CASSTTEAEQYF.

V and J are TRBV7-6 and TRBJ1-2; 9 nucleotides line up with TRBD1. The germline V gene encodes CDR1 SGHVS and CDR2 FNYEAQ. This CDR3 is built from 16 residues. The V segment lost 1 base and the J segment 4 bases; nucleotides outside the gene matches: 7. Here the CDR3 reads CASSLGGDRDAYGYTF. DNA of the CDR3: TGTGCCAGCAGCTTAGGCGGGGACAGGGACGCCTATGGCTACACCTTC.

This clonotype appeared once. The rearrangement joins TRBV7-8 to TRBJ1-6; no reliable D call. This CDR3 comprises 16 residues. The germline CDR1 and CDR2 sequences are SGHVS and FQNEAQ. V lost 5 bases and J 2 bases, leaving 13 bases between the germline ends. The CDR3 is CASSPGGSAYNSPLHF. Written as DNA, the CDR3 is TGTGCCAGCAGCCCTGGCGGGAGCGCCTATAATTCACCCCTCCACTTT.

As regards this clonotype: An end of the junction does not agree with germline; a read error may underlie this. V and J are TRBV19 and TRBJ1-2, with 10 bases lining up with TRBD1. The CDR3 loop spans 18 amino acids. The germline V gene encodes CDR1 LNHDA and CDR2 SQIVND (reference sequence). The CDR3 DNA reads as TGTGCCAGTAGTCTAAACCGGGACAGGGGAAGAAGAGCCTATGGCTCCACCTTC. As protein: CASSLNRDRGRRAYGSTF.

This rearrangement joins TRBV4-1 to TRBJ1-4; D is unclear. V dropped 0 bases and J dropped 8 bases, with 13 bases sitting between them. The CDR3 spans 15 residues. The germline V gene has CDR1 MGHRA and CDR2 YSYEKL. In nucleotides, the CDR3 is TGCGCCAGCAGCCAAGAGATTGAGGTTAGGGAAAAACTGTTTTTT. Its translation: CASSQEIEVREKLFF.

The gene calls are TRBV29-1 and TRBJ2-5; D possibly corresponds to TRBD2 (5 bases). Germline loops: CDR1 SQVTM, CDR2 ANQGSEA. The CDR3 covers 11 residues. The V end lost 7 bases, the J end lost 4 bases, and 10 bases lay between the germline ends. The CDR3 loop reads CSGLEGETQYF. CDR3 sequence (DNA): TGCAGCGGCCTAGAGGGAGAGACCCAGTACTTC.

This clonotype was recorded many times. The chain uses TRBV2 and TRBJ2-5, with D perhaps matching TRBD1 (6 bases). This CDR3 region has 13 residues. V lost 6 bases and J 4 bases, leaving 12 bases between the germline ends. The V gene's germline CDR1 is SNHLY and CDR2 FYNNEI. CDR3 residues: CASRATGIETQYF. CDR3 DNA sequence: TGTGCCAGCAGGGCAACAGGGATAGAGACCCAGTACTTC.